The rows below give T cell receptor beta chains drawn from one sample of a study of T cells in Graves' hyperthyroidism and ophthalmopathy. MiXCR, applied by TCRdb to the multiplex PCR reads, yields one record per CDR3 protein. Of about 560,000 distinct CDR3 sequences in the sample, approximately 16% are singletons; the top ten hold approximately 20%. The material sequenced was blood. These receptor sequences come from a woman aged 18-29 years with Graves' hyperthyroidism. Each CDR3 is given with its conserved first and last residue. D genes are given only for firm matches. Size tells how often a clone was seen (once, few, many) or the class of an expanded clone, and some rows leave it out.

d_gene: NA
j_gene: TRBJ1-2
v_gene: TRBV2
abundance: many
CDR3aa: CASSRNRQPNYGYTF
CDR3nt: TGTGCCAGCAGCCGAAACAGGCAACCTAACTATGGCTACACCTTC

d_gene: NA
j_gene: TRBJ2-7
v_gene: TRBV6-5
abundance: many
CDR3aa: CASSYRRGRASEQYF
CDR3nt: TGTGCCAGCAGTTACCGGAGGGGGAGGGCCAGCGAGCAGTACTTC

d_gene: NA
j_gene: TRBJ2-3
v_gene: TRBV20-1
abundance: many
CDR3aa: CSARGSGVADTQYF
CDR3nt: TGCAGTGCTAGAGGGAGTGGCGTCGCAGATACGCAGTATTTT

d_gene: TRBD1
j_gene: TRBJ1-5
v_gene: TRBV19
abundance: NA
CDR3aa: CASQTRTGGVQPQHF
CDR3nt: TGTGCCAGCCAAACGAGGACAGGGGGCGTTCAGCCCCAGCATTTT

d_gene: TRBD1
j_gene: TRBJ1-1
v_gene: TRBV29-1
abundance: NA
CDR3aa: CSVEAGGAYTEAFF
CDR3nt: TGCAGCGTTGAGGCAGGGGGCGCATACACTGAAGCTTTCTTT

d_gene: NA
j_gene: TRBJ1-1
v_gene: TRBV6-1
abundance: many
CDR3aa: CASRSPSNTEAFF
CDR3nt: TGTGCCAGCAGGTCCCCTTCGAACACTGAAGCTTTCTTT

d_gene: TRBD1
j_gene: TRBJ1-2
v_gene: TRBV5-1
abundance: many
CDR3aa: CASSLGDRFYGYTF
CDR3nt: TGCGCCAGCAGCTTGGGGGACAGATTCTATGGCTACACCTTC

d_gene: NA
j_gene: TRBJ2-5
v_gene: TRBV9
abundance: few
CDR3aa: CASSVDGQRETQYF
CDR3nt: TGTGCCAGCAGCGTAGATGGACAGAGAGAGACCCAGTACTTC

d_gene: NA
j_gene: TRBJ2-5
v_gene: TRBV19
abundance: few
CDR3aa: CASSILGTTATQYF
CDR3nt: TGTGCCAGTAGTATTCTAGGGACAACGGCGACCCAGTACTTC

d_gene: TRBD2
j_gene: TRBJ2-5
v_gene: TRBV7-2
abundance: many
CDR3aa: CASSLAVRGGETQYF
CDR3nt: TGTGCCAGCAGCTTAGCAGTACGGGGGGGGGAGACCCAGTACTTC

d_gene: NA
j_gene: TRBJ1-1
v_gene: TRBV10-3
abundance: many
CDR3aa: CAIIEEGNTEAFF
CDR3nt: TGTGCCATCATCGAGGAGGGGAACACTGAAGCTTTCTTT

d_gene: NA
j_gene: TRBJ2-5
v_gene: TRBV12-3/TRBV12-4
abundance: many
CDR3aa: CASSFSGVQETQYF
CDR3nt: TGTGCCAGCAGTTTTTCAGGGGTCCAAGAGACCCAGTACTTC

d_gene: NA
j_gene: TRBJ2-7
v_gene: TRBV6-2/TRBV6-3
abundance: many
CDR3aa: CASSYSRRPYEQYF
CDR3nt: TGTGCCAGCAGTTACTCCCGCAGGCCCTACGAGCAGTACTTC

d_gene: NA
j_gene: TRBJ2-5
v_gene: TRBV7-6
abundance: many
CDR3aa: CASRKAETQYF
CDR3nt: TGTGCCAGCAGAAAGGCGGAGACCCAGTACTTC

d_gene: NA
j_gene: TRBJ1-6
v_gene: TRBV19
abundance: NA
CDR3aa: CASSISNSPLHF
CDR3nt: TGTGCCAGTAGTATTTCCAATTCACCCCTCCACTTT

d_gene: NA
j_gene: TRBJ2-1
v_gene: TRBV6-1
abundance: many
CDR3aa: CASFLGWGDEQFF
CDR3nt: TGTGCCAGCTTCCTAGGGTGGGGCGATGAGCAGTTCTTC